The TCR beta chain under discussion was sequenced for a study of blood T cell repertoires in COVID-19. The overall study: COVID-19 samples collected from the United States, Italy and Spain covered acute and convalescent phases.

This clone has just a few counts. Assay used: immunoSEQ multiplex PCR; TCRdb lists only in-frame clones, some missing. Here the sample spans about 210,000 clones, about 90% being singletons. The length of the CDR3 is 13 residues. V was trimmed by 3 bases and J by 1 base, leaving 6 bases between them. The sequence came from a man aged 18 to 29 with active or convalescent COVID-19. The chain is built from TRBV12-3 or TRBV12-4 and TRBJ2-5; the D is unclear. The sequenced sample consisted of peripheral blood. The CDR3 region is CASSLRGQETQYF. In DNA form, the CDR3 reads TGTGCCAGCAGTTTGAGAGGCCAAGAGACCCAGTACTTC.